Here is one TCR beta chain with its context. Its antigen is currently unknown. The study ran its PCR with 60 Vbeta and 13 Jbeta primers. Sequenced by immunoSEQ multiplex PCR; TCRdb stores in-frame clones only, minus some. The top ten hold 6.9% of the sample, which has roughly 100,000 clones, roughly 76% seen once. The sample comes from a study of cytomegalovirus exposure and HLA in healthy donors. Study-wide points: A later analysis by the authors found several of the most significant clusters apparently linked to common viral pathogens. It was reported that TCR beta sequences correctly inferred the HLA-A and HLA-B alleles for most subjects. Roughly uniform depth of sequencing across donors was assumed in presence/absence analyses. Later on, analysis showed that most CMV-associated TCR beta chains appeared to be HLA-restricted.

This CDR3 has 13 amino acids. Deletions cut 6 bases from V and 7 bases from J, with 13 bases between. Germline CDR1 and CDR2: LNHDA and SQIVND (reference sequence). Sequencing was performed on PBMCs. The chain uses TRBV19 and TRBJ1-5, with D hard to call. This clonotype was sampled from a man aged 25-40 years in good health and CMV-seropositive. CDR3: CASSPAEGQPQHF. Written as DNA, the CDR3 is TGTGCCAGTAGCCCTGCCGAGGGCCAGCCCCAGCATTTT.